The table lists the clone carrying this T cell receptor beta chain with a count of one. V dropped 0 bases and J dropped 8 bases, with 7 bases sitting between them. The CDR3 runs 13 residues. Germline-derived CDR1 and CDR2 are LGHNA and YNFKEQ. The data derive from a study of blood T cell repertoires in COVID-19. Some clones are missing from TCRdb's copy, which holds only in-frame ones; the method was immunoSEQ multiplex PCR. This sample has approximately 300,000 clones; around 80% occur once, and the top ten carry 1% to 1.5%. This receptor was taken from a woman aged 45-65 years with acute or convalescent COVID-19. This chain connects TRBV4-2 to TRBJ1-4; the D is unclear. The material sequenced was peripheral blood. In DNA, the CDR3 is TGTGCCAGCAGCCAAGAATGGAGAGAAAAACTGTTTTTT. Amino acid sequence: CASSQEWREKLFF.